This T cell receptor (beta chain) was documented in a study of T cell changes during pregnancy in multiple sclerosis. Assay: immunoSEQ multiplex PCR; the TCRdb copy retains only in-frame clones and omits some. The profile shows 20,000 or so clones, 88% of them singletons. CDR3 length equals 14 residues. Per germline, CDR1 MNHEY and CDR2 SVGAGI. Losses at the gene ends were 7 bases for V and 8 bases for J; bases not matched to a gene: 11. The chain uses TRBV6-5 and TRBJ2-1; 7 nucleotides align to TRBD1. Sequences were derived from CD8+ T cells from peripheral blood mononuclear cells, sampled after pregnancy. The TCR comes from a female donor in good health, enrolled as a control in a pregnancy study. Here the CDR3 reads CASTHSQGVDEQFF. The DNA for the CDR3 is TGTGCCAGCACCCACTCTCAGGGGGTGGATGAGCAGTTCTTC.